The 20 T cell receptor beta chains below were found in one sample sequenced in a study of shared clonotypes between healthy human individuals. Data came from immunoSEQ multiplex PCR; TCRdb stores just in-frame clones and leaves some out. The sample carries 500,000 to 550,000 clones, about 96% recorded once. The sequencing input was naive CD4+ T cells sorted from blood. As for subset: CD45RA+ positively selected. These receptor sequences come from a woman aged 25 to 39 in good health.

The chain has TRBV10-3 and TRBJ2-5; no definite D call. This CDR3 spans 13 amino acids. Germline lookup yields CDR1 ENHRY and CDR2 SYGVKD. V lost 3 bases and J lost 2, with 7 bases in between. CDR3 residues: CAISERAQETQYF. The DNA of the CDR3 is TGTGCCATCAGTGAAAGGGCTCAAGAGACCCAGTACTTC.

V gene TRBV5-1 combines with J gene TRBJ2-5; D is possibly TRBD2 (6 bases). The V and J ends lost 4 bases and 2 bases respectively, with 15 bases between them. Germline values: CDR1 SGHRS, CDR2 YFSETQ. The CDR3 is 15 amino acids. The CDR3 region has the DNA TGCGCCAGCAGCAACGGGGGACGGCGGCAAGAGACCCAGTACTTC. Its translation: CASSNGGRRQETQYF.

The chain couples TRBV20-1 to TRBJ2-5; tentatively, D is TRBD1 (5 bases). Germline V gives CDR1 DFQATT, CDR2 SNEGSKA (reference sequence). This CDR3 spans 10 amino acids. The CDR3 nucleotides are TGCAATTCAGGGAAAGAGACCCAGTACTTC. Its protein product is CNSGKETQYF.

The chain is built from TRBV5-6 and TRBJ2-7, with TRBD1 identical over 9 bases. The germline CDR1 and CDR2 sequences are SGHDT and YYEEEE. Trimming took 4 bases from V and 5 from J; bases not matched to a gene: 1. The CDR3 length is 12 residues. The CDR3 sequence is CASSRTGDEQYF. The CDR3 bases are TGTGCCAGCAGCCGGACAGGGGACGAGCAGTACTTC.

A single count supports this clone. Here the CDR3 reads CASSGPRVADDTQYF. CDR3 nucleotides: TGTGCCAGCAGCGGTCCGCGGGTAGCCGATGATACGCAGTATTTT. The chain employs TRBV9 and TRBJ2-3; a possible D gene is TRBD2 (5 bases). Trimming stripped 3 bases from V and 6 bases from J, with 17 bases between. The CDR3 totals 15 residues. The germline V gene has CDR1 SGDLS and CDR2 YYNGEE.

The count of this clone is one. The chain joins TRBV28 to TRBJ2-7, with D maybe TRBD2 (5 bases). Trimming cost V 0 bases and J 6 bases, with 9 bases left between them. Germline V gene sequence: CDR1 MDHEN, CDR2 SYDVKM. This CDR3 has 13 amino acids. CDR3 sequence: CASSLWVAGEQYF. CDR3 coding DNA: TGTGCCAGCAGTTTATGGGTCGCGGGCGAGCAGTACTTC.

This chain links TRBV7-3 with TRBJ2-3; TRBD2 aligns across 15 bases. The trim removed 2 bases at V and 1 base at J, leaving 7 bases unmatched. From germline, CDR1 is SGHTA and CDR2 FQGTGA. The CDR3 length is 19 residues. The CDR3 DNA follows: TGTGCCAGCAGCTTACCTGGACTAGCGGGAGGGTTTGGCACAGATACGCAGTATTTT. Translation gives CASSLPGLAGGFGTDTQYF.

This rearrangement joins TRBV7-9 to TRBJ2-7, with 8 bases fitting TRBD2. Trimming took 1 base from V and 1 from J; bases not matched to a gene: 9. CDR3 length: 17 residues. The germline CDR1 and CDR2 sequences are SEHNR and FQNEAQ (reference sequence). CDR3 amino acids: CASSLVMLREASYEQYF. The CDR3 coding sequence is TGTGCCAGCAGCTTAGTAATGCTGCGGGAGGCATCCTACGAGCAGTACTTC.

The chain recombines TRBV27 with TRBJ2-6; maybe TRBD1 (5 bases). The germline gives CDR1 MNHEY, CDR2 SMNVEV (reference sequence). Trimming cost V 6 bases and J 2 bases, with 17 bases left between them. The CDR3 is 17 amino acids. CDR3 nucleotides: TGTGCCAGCAGCCCCGGACAACCCAAAGCTGGGGCCAACGTCCTGACTTTC. Protein: CASSPGQPKAGANVLTF.

The V gene is TRBV5-1, the J gene TRBJ2-3; D gene ambiguous. V shed 6 bases and J shed 1 base, with 12 bases lying between them. The length of the CDR3 is 14 residues. Germline V gene data show CDR1 as SGHRS and CDR2 as YFSETQ. CDR3 sequence reads: CASTDPGGTDTQYF. CDR3 nucleotide sequence: TGCGCCAGCACTGACCCGGGCGGCACAGATACGCAGTATTTT.

The CDR3 nucleotides are TGTGCCAGCTCACCGGGGACAAATGAAGCTTTCTTT. As protein: CASSPGTNEAFF. V and J are TRBV18 and TRBJ1-1; weak D call: TRBD1 (6 bases). CDR1 KGHSH and CDR2 LQKENI come from the germline V gene. The CDR3 is made up of 12 amino acids. V lost 3 bases and J lost 7, with 9 bases in between.

The chain employs TRBV28 and TRBJ2-1; 8 bases match TRBD2. Germline lookup yields CDR1 MDHEN and CDR2 SYDVKM. V trimming: 3 bases; J trimming: 2 bases; junction bases outside the gene matches: 9. The length of the CDR3 is 17 residues. The CDR3 is CASSFGRAKRPYNEQFF. For the CDR3, the DNA is TGTGCCAGCAGTTTCGGGAGGGCCAAGAGGCCCTACAATGAGCAGTTCTTC.

The chain is built from TRBV5-1 and TRBJ2-2; D remains ambiguous. Germline V gene sequence: CDR1 SGHRS, CDR2 YFSETQ. The CDR3 has 13 amino acids. V lost 6 bases and J 2 bases, leaving 8 bases between the germline ends. The CDR3 DNA reads as TGCGCCAGCACCGCACAAAACACCGGGGAGCTGTTTTTT. This encodes CASTAQNTGELFF.

The genes are TRBV4-2 and TRBJ2-2; D unclear. With 1 base removed from V and 6 bases from J, the gap between germline ends came to 18 bases. The CDR3 loop spans 17 amino acids. Per germline, CDR1 LGHNA and CDR2 YNFKEQ. The CDR3 here is CASSQAKGSVLPGELFF. The CDR3 DNA sequence: TGTGCCAGCAGCCAAGCTAAGGGTAGTGTTCTGCCCGGGGAGCTGTTTTTT.

The chain uses TRBV11-2 and TRBJ2-1; the D gene is possibly TRBD2 (5 bases). The germline V gene encodes CDR1 SGHAT and CDR2 FQNNGV. The length of the CDR3 is 17 residues. With 3 bases removed from V and 10 bases from J, the gap between germline ends came to 25 bases. CDR3 sequence reads: CASSLTIRLTSNVEQFF. CDR3 coding DNA: TGTGCCAGCAGCTTGACTATCCGGTTAACTTCGAATGTGGAGCAGTTCTTC.

The chain carries TRBV28 and TRBJ2-7, with 8 bases matching TRBD2. Trimming removed 3 bases from V and 0 bases from J; junction bases left unmatched: 10. In germline, CDR1 is MDHEN, CDR2 SYDVKM. There are 17 residues in the CDR3. The CDR3 region is CASSFFIGAGDSYEQYF. The CDR3 DNA follows: TGTGCCAGCAGTTTTTTTATCGGAGCGGGGGACTCCTACGAGCAGTACTTC.

The chain employs TRBV6-5 and TRBJ2-2, with 8 bases lining up with TRBD1. J was trimmed by 7 bases and V by 5 bases; bases with no gene match: 3. The CDR3 runs 13 residues. CDR1 MNHEY and CDR2 SVGAGI come from the germline V gene. DNA of the CDR3: TGTGCCAGCAGTCAGACAGGGGTCGGGGAGCTGTTTTTT. Translation gives CASSQTGVGELFF.

This clone occurred once. The chain uses TRBV19 and TRBJ1-1, with 7 bases aligning to TRBD1. The germline V gene encodes CDR1 LNHDA and CDR2 SQIVND (reference sequence). Losses at the gene ends were 3 bases for V and 5 bases for J; bases not matched to a gene: 12. The CDR3 loop spans 16 amino acids. The CDR3 spells CASSIQGKGARTEAFF. The CDR3 coding sequence is TGTGCCAGTAGTATCCAGGGGAAGGGGGCAAGGACTGAAGCTTTCTTT.

The chain uses TRBV19 and TRBJ2-3; 7 nucleotides line up with TRBD1. V was clipped by 3 bases and J by 10 bases; unmatched bases: 10. In germline, CDR1 is LNHDA, CDR2 SQIVND (reference sequence). The CDR3 loop spans 14 amino acids. The CDR3 region is CASSIGPGQVAQYF. DNA of the CDR3: TGTGCCAGTAGTATTGGCCCTGGACAGGTCGCGCAGTATTTT.

J is TRBJ2-7 and V is TRBV10-3, with 7 bases aligning to TRBD1. V was clipped by 5 bases and J by 7 bases; unmatched bases: 8. CDR1 is ENHRY, CDR2 SYGVKD, per germline. The CDR3 extends over 13 amino acids. The CDR3 region is CAISTGVVGEQYF. Here the CDR3 DNA reads TGTGCCATCAGTACAGGGGTTGTGGGGGAGCAGTACTTC.